This T cell receptor beta chain is drawn from a study of blood T cell repertoires in COVID-19. Study details: Donors in the United States, Italy and Spain gave samples during acute or convalescent COVID-19. PBMCs, B-cell-depleted T cells, or T cells were the source of the cDNA or gDNA that made up the material.

The germline V gene encodes CDR1 LNHDA and CDR2 SQIVND (reference sequence). Unmatched junction bases numbered 11, after V lost 9 bases and J lost 1 base. The CDR3 runs to 17 residues. Per the authors' pipeline: Researchers report that nucleated cell counts were estimated from reference gene primer amplification. The table came from immunoSEQ multiplex PCR; TCRdb's copy has only in-frame clones and leaves some out. Clone size and the V and J calls come from that table; the DNA yielded D and trimming. The data show 250,000 to 300,000 clones, more than 65% seen once. The chain uses TRBV19 and TRBJ2-6; 8 nucleotides align to TRBD1. This receptor was obtained from a woman between 18 and 29 years old with acute or convalescent COVID-19. The sequencing input was peripheral blood. The CDR3 DNA reads as TGTGCCAGCTCCAGGGGGCGTGTATCGTCTGGGGCCAACGTCCTGACTTTC. The encoded protein is CASSRGRVSSGANVLTF.